These 9 T cell receptor beta chains came from one sample sequenced in a study of technical replicates of blood from a few donors. Sequencing was performed with immunoSEQ multiplex PCR; in TCRdb, only in-frame clones are kept and a portion is missing. In the table there are 90,000 to 100,000 clones, approximately 96% of which are singletons. Sequencing was performed on T cells isolated from PBMCs. These receptors were collected from a human donor in good health.

V is TRBV18 and J is TRBJ2-5, with D maybe TRBD2 (7 bases). This CDR3 comprises 14 residues. Per germline, CDR1 KGHSH and CDR2 LQKENI. The V end was cut by 0 bases, the J end by 4 bases, with 9 bases between. For the CDR3, the DNA is TGTGCCAGCTCACCACCAGGGGGGGCAGAGACCCAGTACTTC. It translates to CASSPPGGAETQYF. Using reference TRBV18 and TRBJ2-5 for the parts outside the CDR3, the full variable domain is NAGVMQNPRHLVRRRGQEARLRCSPMKGHSHVYWYRQLPEEGLKFMVYLQKENIIDESGMPKERFSAEFPKEGPSILRIQQVVRGDSAAYFCASSPPGGAETQYFGPGTRLLVL.

The V and J genes are TRBV5-1 and TRBJ2-5; D perhaps matches TRBD2 (6 bases). The CDR3 runs 17 residues. Germline CDR1 and CDR2: SGHRS and YFSETQ. V lost 1 base to trimming and J lost 1 base, with 17 bases between them. CDR3: CASSLRGPRGLQETQYF. Written as DNA, the CDR3 is TGCGCCAGCAGCTTGAGGGGTCCGCGGGGCCTCCAAGAGACCCAGTACTTC.

This chain joins TRBV27 and TRBJ2-1, with TRBD1 as a possible D gene (7 bases). Germline V gene lookup returns CDR1 MNHEY and CDR2 SMNVEV (reference sequence). The V gene lost 1 base and the J gene lost 0 bases, with 10 bases spanning the gap. This CDR3 region has 16 residues. The CDR3 loop reads CASSLWGDSSYNEQFF. In DNA form, the CDR3 reads TGTGCCAGCAGTTTATGGGGGGACAGCTCCTACAATGAGCAGTTCTTC.

The chain employs TRBV2 and TRBJ1-6; 8 bases fit TRBD1. V gave up 6 bases and J gave up 8 bases; unmatched junction bases: 12. Per the germline V gene, CDR1 is SNHLY and CDR2 is FYNNEI. The CDR3 has 16 residues. CDR3 coding DNA: TGTGCCAGCAGCCGGGGACAGGTCAGGAGAGATTCACCCCTCCACTTT. Its translation is CASSRGQVRRDSPLHF.

In nucleotides, the CDR3 is TGTGCCAGCAGTTACTCGGGTAGCGTATCCTACGAGCAGTACTTC. Protein sequence: CASSYSGSVSYEQYF. The rearrangement joins TRBV6-5 to TRBJ2-7; perhaps TRBD2 as D (5 bases). The CDR3 loop spans 15 amino acids. Germline V gene sequence: CDR1 MNHEY, CDR2 SVGAGI. Trimming pared 0 bases from V and 1 base from J, leaving 10 bases between.

The chain combines TRBV7-9 with TRBJ2-7; tentative D call: TRBD2 (6 bases). The CDR3 covers 12 residues. V gave up 11 bases and J gave up 2 bases, with 13 bases separating them. Germline CDR1 and CDR2: SEHNR and FQNEAQ (reference sequence). Written as DNA, the CDR3 is TGTGCCGGTGGGGGGTCTACCTACGAGCAGTACTTC. Encoded protein: CAGGGSTYEQYF.

The rearrangement links TRBV25-1 to TRBJ1-2; TRBD1 is a possible D gene (6 bases). Germline lookup yields CDR1 MGHDK and CDR2 SYGVNS. V lost 5 bases, J lost 9 bases, and 10 bases lay in between. CDR3 length: 11 residues. CDR3 DNA: TGTGCCAGCAGTCATACAGGGAGCTACACCTTC. It specifies CASSHTGSYTF.

This clone was seen only once. The V and J genes are TRBV5-1 and TRBJ1-1; a possible D gene is TRBD1 (6 bases). This CDR3 is built from 14 residues. Germline assignment: CDR1 SGHRS and CDR2 YFSETQ. V was trimmed by 0 bases and J by 3 bases, leaving 9 bases between them. CDR3 region: CASSLGRGYTEAFF. The CDR3 coding sequence is TGCGCCAGCAGCTTGGGCAGGGGATACACTGAAGCTTTCTTT.

The chain uses TRBV19 and TRBJ1-6; no definite D call. This CDR3 is 15 amino acids long. In germline, CDR1 is LNHDA, CDR2 SQIVND (reference sequence). With 1 base removed from V and 8 bases from J, the gap between germline ends came to 12 bases. CDR3 in DNA: TGTGCCAGTAGTATAGGGGCAGCCTCGTATTCACCCCTCCACTTT. The encoded protein is CASSIGAASYSPLHF.